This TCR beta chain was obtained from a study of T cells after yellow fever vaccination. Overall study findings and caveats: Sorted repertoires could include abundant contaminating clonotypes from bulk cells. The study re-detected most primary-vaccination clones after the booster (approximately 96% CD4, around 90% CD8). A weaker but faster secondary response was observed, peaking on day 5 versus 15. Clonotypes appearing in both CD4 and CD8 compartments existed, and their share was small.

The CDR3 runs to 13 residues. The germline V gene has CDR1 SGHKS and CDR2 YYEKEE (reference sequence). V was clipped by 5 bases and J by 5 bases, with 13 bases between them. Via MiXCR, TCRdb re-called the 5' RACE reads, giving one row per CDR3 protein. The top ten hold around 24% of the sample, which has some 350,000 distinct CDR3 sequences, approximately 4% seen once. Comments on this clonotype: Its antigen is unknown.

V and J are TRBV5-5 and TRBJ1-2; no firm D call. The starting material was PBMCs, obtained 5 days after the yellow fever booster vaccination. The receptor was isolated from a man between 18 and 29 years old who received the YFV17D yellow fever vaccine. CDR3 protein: CASRRTAGYGYTF. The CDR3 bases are TGTGCCAGCAGAAGAACCGCGGGGTATGGCTACACCTTC.